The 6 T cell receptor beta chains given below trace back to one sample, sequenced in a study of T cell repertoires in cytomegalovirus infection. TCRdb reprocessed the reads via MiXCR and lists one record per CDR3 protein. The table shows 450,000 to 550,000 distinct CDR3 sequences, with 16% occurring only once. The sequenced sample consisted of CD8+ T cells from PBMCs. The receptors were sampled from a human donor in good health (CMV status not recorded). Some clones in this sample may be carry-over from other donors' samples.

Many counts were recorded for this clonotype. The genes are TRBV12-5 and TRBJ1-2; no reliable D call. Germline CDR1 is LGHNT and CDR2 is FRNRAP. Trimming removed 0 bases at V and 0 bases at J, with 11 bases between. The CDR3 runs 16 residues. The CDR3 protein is CASGLVQRTSNYGYTF. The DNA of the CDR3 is TGTGCTAGTGGTTTGGTTCAGCGAACCTCTAACTATGGCTACACCTTC.

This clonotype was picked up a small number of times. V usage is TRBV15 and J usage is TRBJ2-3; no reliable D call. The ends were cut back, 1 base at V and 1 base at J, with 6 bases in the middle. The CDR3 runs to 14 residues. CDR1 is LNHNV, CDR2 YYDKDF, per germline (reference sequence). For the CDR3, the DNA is TGTGCCACCAGCAGAGTTCGGGGCACAGATACGCAGTATTTT. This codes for CATSRVRGTDTQYF.

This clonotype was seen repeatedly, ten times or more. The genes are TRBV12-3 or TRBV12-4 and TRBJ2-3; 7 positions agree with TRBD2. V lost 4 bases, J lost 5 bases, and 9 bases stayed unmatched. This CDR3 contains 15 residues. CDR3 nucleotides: TGTGCCAGCAGTTGGTCTCGTCGGGGGGAAGATACGCAGTATTTT. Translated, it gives CASSWSRRGEDTQYF.

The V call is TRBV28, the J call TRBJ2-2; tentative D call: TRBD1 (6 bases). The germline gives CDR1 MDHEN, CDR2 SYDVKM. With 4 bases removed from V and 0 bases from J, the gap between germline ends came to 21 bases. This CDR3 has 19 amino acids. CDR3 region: CASSSIRTKGHANTGELFF. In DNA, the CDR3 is TGTGCCAGCAGTTCCATCCGTACAAAGGGACACGCGAACACCGGGGAGCTGTTTTTT.

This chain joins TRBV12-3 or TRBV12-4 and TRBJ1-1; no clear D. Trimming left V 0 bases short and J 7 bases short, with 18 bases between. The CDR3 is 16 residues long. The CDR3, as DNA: TGTGCCAGCAGTTTAGCTCGATATACGGGGTACTATGAAGCTTTCTTT. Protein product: CASSLARYTGYYEAFF.

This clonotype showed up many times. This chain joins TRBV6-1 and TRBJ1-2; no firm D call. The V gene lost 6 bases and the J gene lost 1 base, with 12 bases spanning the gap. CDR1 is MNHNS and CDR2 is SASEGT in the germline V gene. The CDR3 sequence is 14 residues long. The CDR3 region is CASRPDVLNYGYTF. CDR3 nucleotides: TGTGCCAGCAGACCGGACGTTCTTAACTATGGCTACACCTTC.